These 8 T cell receptor beta chains came from one sample sequenced in a study of PD-1 blockade in classical Hodgkin lymphoma. Regarding time point: cycle 4 day 1 (C4D1), after 6 weeks of nivolumab. Every patient relapsed after autologous stem cell transplantation, and brentuximab vedotin exposure varied. Sequencing used immunoSEQ multiplex PCR; TCRdb keeps in-frame clones, though not all of them. The sample includes 50,000 or so clones, 90% of them seen just once. The sample here was peripheral blood mononuclear cells (PBMCs), taken before the fourth cycle of nivolumab. These receptors all stem from a human donor with classical Hodgkin lymphoma.

The CDR3 reads CASSLGWVEETQYF. The DNA for the CDR3 is TGTGCCAGCAGCCTTGGATGGGTGGAAGAGACCCAGTACTTC. The chain employs TRBV11-2 and TRBJ2-5; D gene unclear. Germline-derived CDR1 and CDR2 are SGHAT and FQNNGV. V lost 5 bases, J lost 3 bases, and 13 bases lay in between. The CDR3 length is 14 residues.

The chain joins TRBV11-3 to TRBJ1-2; weak D call: TRBD1 (5 bases). The germline gives CDR1 SGHNT, CDR2 YENEEA. V was cut by 1 base and J by 5 bases, with 20 bases left in between. This CDR3 comprises 17 residues. Here the CDR3 reads CASSLVGRQSFKYGYTF. CDR3 DNA sequence: TGTGCCAGCAGCTTAGTGGGGAGACAGAGCTTTAAGTATGGCTACACCTTC.

The V and J genes are TRBV19 and TRBJ1-3; D is unclear. CDR1 is LNHDA and CDR2 is SQIVND in the germline V gene (reference sequence). Trimming left V 8 bases short and J 0 bases short, with 5 bases between. The length of the CDR3 is 12 residues. The CDR3 protein is CASLGSGNTIYF. The CDR3 nucleotides are TGTGCCAGTTTAGGCTCTGGAAACACCATATATTTT.

This chain joins TRBV2 and TRBJ2-2; D gene unclear. From germline, CDR1 is SNHLY and CDR2 FYNNEI. The CDR3 runs 15 residues. Trimming removed 4 bases at V and 5 bases at J, with 14 bases between. CDR3 loop: CASSAGPYRTGELFF. CDR3 DNA sequence: TGTGCCAGCAGTGCCGGGCCGTACCGAACCGGGGAGCTGTTTTTT.

The CDR3 DNA reads TGCGCCAGCAGTGATCCTACAGGGGGAGATTACGAGCAGTACTTC. This codes for CASSDPTGGDYEQYF. The chain carries TRBV10-1 and TRBJ2-7; 8 bases align to TRBD1. Germline CDR1 WNHNN, CDR2 SYGVQD (reference sequence). This CDR3 is 15 amino acids long. V trimming: 3 bases; J trimming: 4 bases; junction bases outside the gene matches: 8.

The rearrangement joins TRBV2 to TRBJ2-3; D is ambiguous. Per germline, CDR1 SNHLY and CDR2 FYNNEI. V gave up 7 bases and J gave up 15 bases, with 20 bases separating them. CDR3 size: 12 residues. This chain's CDR3 is CASILDPPQSYF. The CDR3, as DNA: TGTGCCAGCATTCTAGACCCGCCCCAGAGTTATTTT.

The chain links TRBV10-3 to TRBJ2-2; no firm D call. CDR3 length: 15 residues. Germline lookup yields CDR1 ENHRY and CDR2 SYGVKD. Trimming stripped 6 bases from V and 4 bases from J, with 15 bases between. In nucleotides, the CDR3 is TGTGCCATCAGAAACGGACGGATCCCCACCGGGGAGCTGTTTTTT. Translation: CAIRNGRIPTGELFF.

This clone is a singleton in its sample. The chain carries TRBV11-2 and TRBJ1-1, with TRBD1 as a possible D gene (5 bases). Between the trimmed V and J ends, which lost 1 base and 8 bases, there was a span of 11 bases. This CDR3 comprises 13 residues. Germline V lookup: CDR1 SGHAT, CDR2 FQNNGV. The CDR3 is CASSLGSRTEAFF. In nucleotides, the CDR3 is TGTGCCAGCAGCTTAGGATCCCGGACAGAAGCTTTCTTT.